This T cell receptor beta chain appears in the sequencing data of a study of Ad26.COV2.S vaccination and SARS-CoV-2 variants. As concerns this clone: Its specificity is not known.

Treatment indicated: some 20 received Ad26.COV2.S at low or high dose, single or two shots; several received placebo; per-sample allocation not given. Material that was analyzed had been drawn on day 63 after the first vaccine or placebo injection. V gave up 0 bases and J gave up 4 bases, with 13 bases separating them. Germline loops: CDR1 LGHDT, CDR2 YNNKEL (reference sequence). This CDR3 has 16 amino acids. Produced via immunoSEQ multiplex PCR; TCRdb's table is partial and in-frame only. The profile shows 300,000 to 350,000 clones, around 89% of them singletons. Study conclusions and caveats: Participants in the vaccine arm had higher spike-specific TCR breadth; placebo recipients had lower.

This sequence was found in a person aged 18-65 years who received the Ad26.COV2.S COVID-19 vaccine or a placebo. The J gene is TRBJ2-1, the V gene TRBV3-1 (or the pseudogene TRBV3-2); D might be TRBD2 (6 bases). Sequenced here: peripheral blood, sampled in a trial of Ad26.COV2.S vaccine versus placebo. In nucleotides, the CDR3 is TGTGCCAGCAGCCAAGAGGCGGGACTGCCATACAATGAGCAGTTCTTC. This encodes CASSQEAGLPYNEQFF.